This T cell receptor (beta chain) stems from a study of vaccination and CD4 T cells after COVID-19. Trimming left V 6 bases short and J 4 bases short, with 14 bases between. The CDR3 extends over 14 amino acids. Germline V gives CDR1 ENHRY, CDR2 SYGVKD. Cultured CD4+ T-cell DNA underwent Oncomine TCR Beta short-read sequencing. TCRdb reanalysed the PCR reads using MiXCR and keeps one entry per CDR3 protein. The sample lists about 15,000 distinct CDR3 sequences, roughly 50% occurring once. Treatment specified: approximately 9-day PBMC culture with coronavirus spike peptide pools or control peptides (ViraFEST assay). As for this clonotype: Its antigen is not known.

The receptor's source is a human donor who had recovered from COVID-19. The sequenced material came from CD4+ T cells from blood, cultured in vitro. The chain carries TRBV10-3 and TRBJ2-3; D uncertain. The CDR3 protein is CAIRSNLAADTQYF. CDR3 in DNA: TGTGCCATCAGGTCCAACCTCGCAGCAGATACGCAGTATTTT.